This TCR beta chain is from a study of T cell changes during pregnancy in multiple sclerosis. This table comes from immunoSEQ multiplex PCR, and its TCRdb copy is limited to in-frame clones, with some not included. This table holds over 100,000 clones, roughly 90% found once. Between the trimmed V and J ends, which lost 0 bases and 3 bases, there was a span of 11 bases. CDR1 is LNHNV, CDR2 YYDKDF, per germline (reference sequence). The CDR3 contains 15 residues. The specimen comprised peripheral blood, sampled in the third trimester of pregnancy. This sequence joins TRBV15 and TRBJ1-2; the D gene is possibly TRBD1 (5 bases). The source of this sequence is a female donor with multiple sclerosis, enrolled in a pregnancy study. CDR3 loop: CATSRDRRVDYGYTF. CDR3 in DNA: TGTGCCACCAGCAGAGATCGCAGGGTTGACTATGGCTACACCTTC.